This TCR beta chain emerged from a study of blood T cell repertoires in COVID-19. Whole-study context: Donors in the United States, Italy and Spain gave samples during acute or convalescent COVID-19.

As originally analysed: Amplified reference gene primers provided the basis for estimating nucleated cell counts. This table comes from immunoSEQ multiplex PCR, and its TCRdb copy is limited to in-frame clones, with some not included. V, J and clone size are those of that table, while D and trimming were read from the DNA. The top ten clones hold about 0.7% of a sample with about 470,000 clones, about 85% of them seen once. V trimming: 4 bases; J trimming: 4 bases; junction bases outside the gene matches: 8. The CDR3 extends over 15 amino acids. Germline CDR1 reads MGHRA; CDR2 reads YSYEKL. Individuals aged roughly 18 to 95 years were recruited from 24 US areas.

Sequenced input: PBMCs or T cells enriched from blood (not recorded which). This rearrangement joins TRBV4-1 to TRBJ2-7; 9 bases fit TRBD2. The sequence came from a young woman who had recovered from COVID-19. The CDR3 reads CASSRDSGGRYEQYF. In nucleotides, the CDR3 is TGCGCCAGCAGCCGAGATAGCGGGGGTAGGTACGAGCAGTACTTC.